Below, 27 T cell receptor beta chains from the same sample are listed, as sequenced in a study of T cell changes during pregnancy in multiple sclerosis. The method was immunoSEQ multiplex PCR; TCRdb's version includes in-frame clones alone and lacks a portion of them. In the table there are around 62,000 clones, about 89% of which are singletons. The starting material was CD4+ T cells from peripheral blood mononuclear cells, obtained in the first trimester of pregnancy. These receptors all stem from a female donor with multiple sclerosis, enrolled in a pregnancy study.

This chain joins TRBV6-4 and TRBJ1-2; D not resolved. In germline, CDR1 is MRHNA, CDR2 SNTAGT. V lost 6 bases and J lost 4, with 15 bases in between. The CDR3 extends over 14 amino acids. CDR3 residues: CASSPGRWGYGYTF. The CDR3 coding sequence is TGTGCCAGCAGCCCGGGGAGGTGGGGCTATGGCTACACCTTC.

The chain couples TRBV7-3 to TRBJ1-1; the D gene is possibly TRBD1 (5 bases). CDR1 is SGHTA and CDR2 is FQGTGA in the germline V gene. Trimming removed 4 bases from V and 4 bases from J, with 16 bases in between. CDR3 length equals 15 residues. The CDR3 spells CASSSQAGRGTEAFF. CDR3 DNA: TGTGCCAGCAGCTCCCAGGCGGGACGGGGCACTGAAGCTTTCTTT.

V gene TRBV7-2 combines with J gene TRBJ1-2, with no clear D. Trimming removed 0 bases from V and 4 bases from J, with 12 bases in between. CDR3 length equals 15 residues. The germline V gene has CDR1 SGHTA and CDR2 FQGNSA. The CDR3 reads CASSLAATPGYGYTF. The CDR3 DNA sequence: TGTGCCAGCAGCTTAGCGGCCACCCCGGGCTATGGCTACACCTTC.

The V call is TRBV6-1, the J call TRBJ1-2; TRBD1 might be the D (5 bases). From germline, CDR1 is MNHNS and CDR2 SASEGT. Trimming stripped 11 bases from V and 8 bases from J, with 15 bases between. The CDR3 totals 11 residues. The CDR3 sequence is CAGATYTGYTF. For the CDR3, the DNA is TGTGCCGGGGCGACCTATACCGGCTACACCTTC.

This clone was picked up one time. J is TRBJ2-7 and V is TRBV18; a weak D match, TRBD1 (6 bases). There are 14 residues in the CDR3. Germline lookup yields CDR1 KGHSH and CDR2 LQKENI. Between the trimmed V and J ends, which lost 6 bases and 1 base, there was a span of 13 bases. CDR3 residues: CASSDQGTSYEQYF. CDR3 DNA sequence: TGTGCCAGCTCCGACCAGGGGACGTCCTACGAGCAGTACTTC.

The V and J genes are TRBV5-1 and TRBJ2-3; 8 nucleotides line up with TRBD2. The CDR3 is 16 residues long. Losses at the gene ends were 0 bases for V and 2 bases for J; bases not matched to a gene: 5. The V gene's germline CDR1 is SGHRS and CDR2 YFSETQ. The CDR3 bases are TGCGCCAGCAGCTTGGAGCCGGGGGGGTCCACAGATACGCAGTATTTT. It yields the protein CASSLEPGGSTDTQYF.

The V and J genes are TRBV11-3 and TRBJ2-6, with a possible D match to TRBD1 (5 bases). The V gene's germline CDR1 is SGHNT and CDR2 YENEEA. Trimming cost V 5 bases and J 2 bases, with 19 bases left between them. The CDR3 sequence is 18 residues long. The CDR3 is CASSPGAGLGTGANVLTF. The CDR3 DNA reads TGTGCCAGCAGCCCAGGCGCAGGGTTGGGTACTGGGGCCAACGTCCTGACTTTC.

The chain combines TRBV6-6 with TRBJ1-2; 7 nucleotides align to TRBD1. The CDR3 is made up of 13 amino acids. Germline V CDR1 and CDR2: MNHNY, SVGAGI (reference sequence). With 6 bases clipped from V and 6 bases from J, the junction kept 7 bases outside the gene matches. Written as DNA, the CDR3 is TGTGCCAGCAGCCCCAGGGACAGAGATGGCTACACCTTC. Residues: CASSPRDRDGYTF.

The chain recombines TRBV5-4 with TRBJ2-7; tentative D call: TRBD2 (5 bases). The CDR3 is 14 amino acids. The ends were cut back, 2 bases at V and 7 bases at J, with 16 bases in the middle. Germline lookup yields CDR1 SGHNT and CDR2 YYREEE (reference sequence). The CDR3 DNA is TGTGCCAGCAGCTTTCCTGGGAGTTCTGGGGAGCAGTACTTC. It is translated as CASSFPGSSGEQYF.

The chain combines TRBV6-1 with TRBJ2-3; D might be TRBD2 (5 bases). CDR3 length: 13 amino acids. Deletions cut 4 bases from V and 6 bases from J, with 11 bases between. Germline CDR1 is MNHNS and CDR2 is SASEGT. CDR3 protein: CASSARTSDTQYF. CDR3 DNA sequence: TGTGCCAGCAGTGCCCGGACTTCGGATACGCAGTATTTT.

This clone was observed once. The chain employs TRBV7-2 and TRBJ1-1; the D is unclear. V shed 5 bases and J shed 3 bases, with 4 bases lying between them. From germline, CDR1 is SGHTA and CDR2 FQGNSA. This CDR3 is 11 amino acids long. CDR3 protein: CASSLHTEAFF. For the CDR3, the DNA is TGTGCCAGCAGCCTCCACACTGAAGCTTTCTTT.

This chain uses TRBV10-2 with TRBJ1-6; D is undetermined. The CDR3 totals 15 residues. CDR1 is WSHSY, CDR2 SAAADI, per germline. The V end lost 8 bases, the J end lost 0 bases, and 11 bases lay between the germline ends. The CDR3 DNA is TGCGCCAGCCGCGTGGTCGGCTCCTATAATTCACCCCTCCACTTT. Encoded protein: CASRVVGSYNSPLHF.

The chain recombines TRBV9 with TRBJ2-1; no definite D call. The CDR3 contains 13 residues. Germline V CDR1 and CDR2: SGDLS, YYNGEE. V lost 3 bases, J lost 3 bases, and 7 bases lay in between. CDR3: CASSGADYNEQFF. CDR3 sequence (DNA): TGTGCCAGCAGCGGGGCAGACTACAATGAGCAGTTCTTC.

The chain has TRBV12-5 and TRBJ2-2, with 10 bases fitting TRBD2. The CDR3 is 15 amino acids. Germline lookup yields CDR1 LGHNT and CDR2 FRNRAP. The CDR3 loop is CASKTSGVNTGELFF. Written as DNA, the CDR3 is TGTGCCTCCAAAACTAGCGGGGTAAACACCGGGGAGCTGTTTTTT.

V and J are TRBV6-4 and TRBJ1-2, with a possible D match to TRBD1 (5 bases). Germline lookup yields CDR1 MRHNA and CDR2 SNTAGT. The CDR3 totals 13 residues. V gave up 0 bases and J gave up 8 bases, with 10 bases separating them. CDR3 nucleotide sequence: TGTGCCAGCAGTGACTCGTTGGGGGGAGGCTACACCTTC. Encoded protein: CASSDSLGGGYTF.

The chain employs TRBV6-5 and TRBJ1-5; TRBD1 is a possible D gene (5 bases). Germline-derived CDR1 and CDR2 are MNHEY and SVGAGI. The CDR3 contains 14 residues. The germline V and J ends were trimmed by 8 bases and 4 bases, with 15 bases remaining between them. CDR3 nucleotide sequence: TGTGCCAGCCAGACCCTTCCAGGGAATCAGCCCCAGCATTTT. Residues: CASQTLPGNQPQHF.

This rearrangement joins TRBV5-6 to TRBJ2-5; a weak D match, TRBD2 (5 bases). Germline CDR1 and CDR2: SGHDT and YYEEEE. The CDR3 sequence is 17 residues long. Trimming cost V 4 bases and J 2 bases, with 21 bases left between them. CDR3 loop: CASSPAGGGAGQETQYF. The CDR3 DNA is TGTGCCAGCAGCCCGGCGGGCGGTGGCGCTGGTCAAGAGACCCAGTACTTC. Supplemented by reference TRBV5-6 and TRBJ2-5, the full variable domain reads DAGVTQSPTHLIKTRGQQVTLRCSPKSGHDTVSWYQQALGQGPQFIFQYYEEEERQRGNFPDRFSGHQFPNYSSELNVNALLLGDSALYLCASSPAGGGAGQETQYFGPGTRLLVL.

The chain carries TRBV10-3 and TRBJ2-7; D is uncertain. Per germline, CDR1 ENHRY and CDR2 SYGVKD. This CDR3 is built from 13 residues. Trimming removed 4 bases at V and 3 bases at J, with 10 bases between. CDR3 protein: CAISGQRNYEQYF. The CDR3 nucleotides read TGTGCCATCAGTGGACAACGGAACTACGAGCAGTACTTC.

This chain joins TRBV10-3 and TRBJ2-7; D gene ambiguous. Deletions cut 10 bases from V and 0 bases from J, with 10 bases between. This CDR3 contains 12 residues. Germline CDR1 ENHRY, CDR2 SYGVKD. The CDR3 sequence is CATGLLSYEQYF. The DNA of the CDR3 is TGTGCCACCGGGTTGCTCTCCTACGAGCAGTACTTC.

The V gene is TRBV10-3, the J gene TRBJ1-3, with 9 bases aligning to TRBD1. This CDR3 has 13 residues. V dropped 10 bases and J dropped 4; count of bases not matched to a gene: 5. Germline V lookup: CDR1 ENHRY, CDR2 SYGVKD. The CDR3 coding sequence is TGTGCCAGCGACAGGGGGAACGGAAACACCATATATTTT. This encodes CASDRGNGNTIYF.

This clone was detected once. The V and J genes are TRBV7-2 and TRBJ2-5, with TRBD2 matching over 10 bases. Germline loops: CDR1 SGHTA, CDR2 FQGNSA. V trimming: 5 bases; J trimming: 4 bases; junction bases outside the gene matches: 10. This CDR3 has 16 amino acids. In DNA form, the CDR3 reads TGTGCCAGCAGCCCGTCTCCTAGCGGGGGTAGAGAGACCCAGTACTTC. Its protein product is CASSPSPSGGRETQYF.

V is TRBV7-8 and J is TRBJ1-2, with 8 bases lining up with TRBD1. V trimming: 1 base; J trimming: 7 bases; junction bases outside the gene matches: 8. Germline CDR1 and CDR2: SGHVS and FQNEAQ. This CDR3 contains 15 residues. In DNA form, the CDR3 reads TGTGCCAGCAGCTTAGGACTTCAGGGGGCGATTGGCTACACCTTC. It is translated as CASSLGLQGAIGYTF.

CDR3 protein: CASSLGNRGHNSPLHF. In DNA form, the CDR3 reads TGTGCCAGCAGCTTAGGAAACCGGGGTCATAATTCACCCCTCCACTTT. The chain carries TRBV7-3 and TRBJ1-6; D is unresolved. Deletions cut 2 bases from V and 5 bases from J, with 13 bases between. From germline, CDR1 is SGHTA and CDR2 FQGTGA. The CDR3 sequence is 16 residues long.

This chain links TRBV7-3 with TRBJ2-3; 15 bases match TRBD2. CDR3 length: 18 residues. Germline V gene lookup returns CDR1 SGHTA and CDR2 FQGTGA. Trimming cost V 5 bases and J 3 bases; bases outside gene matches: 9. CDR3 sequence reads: CASSTRTSGGAGTDTQYF. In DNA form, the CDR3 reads TGTGCCAGCAGCACCCGGACTAGCGGGGGGGCGGGGACAGATACGCAGTATTTT.

CDR3 nucleotide sequence: TGTGCCAGTAACGGTCGCGGGGGAGGAAACTATGGCTACACCTTC. This encodes CASNGRGGGNYGYTF. The chain combines TRBV19 with TRBJ1-2, with D maybe TRBD1 (5 bases). The germline V and J ends were trimmed by 7 bases and 2 bases, with 17 bases remaining between them. The CDR3 totals 15 residues. From germline, CDR1 is LNHDA and CDR2 SQIVND (reference sequence).

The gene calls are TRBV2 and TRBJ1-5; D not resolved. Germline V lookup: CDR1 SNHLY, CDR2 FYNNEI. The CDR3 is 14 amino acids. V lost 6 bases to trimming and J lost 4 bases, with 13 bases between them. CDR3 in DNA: TGTGCCAGCAGGACGGTCAGAGGGAATCAGCCCCAGCATTTT. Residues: CASRTVRGNQPQHF.

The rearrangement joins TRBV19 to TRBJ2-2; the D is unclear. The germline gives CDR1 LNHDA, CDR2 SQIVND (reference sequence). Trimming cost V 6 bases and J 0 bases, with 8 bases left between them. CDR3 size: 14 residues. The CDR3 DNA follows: TGTGCCAGTAGGGGCAGAACGAACACCGGGGAGCTGTTTTTT. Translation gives CASRGRTNTGELFF.